Shown below are 17 T cell receptor beta chains from a single sample sequenced in a study of T cells in Graves' hyperthyroidism and ophthalmopathy. What was amplified from RNA transcripts were TCR beta CDR3 regions. HTBI primers were the set used in a first-round RT-PCR of the TCR CDR3. TCRdb processed the multiplex PCR reads anew with MiXCR; each CDR3 protein has one entry. Of about 370,000 distinct CDR3 sequences listed, 13% to 15% are singletons. Sequencing used blood. Receptor source: a woman aged 60-75 years with Graves' ophthalmopathy.

This clonotype was recorded at least ten times. The rearrangement uses TRBV24-1 and TRBJ2-1, with 7 bases identical to TRBD2. This CDR3 spans 14 amino acids. V shed 6 bases and J 3 bases; nucleotides not matched to a gene: 4. Germline values: CDR1 KGHDR, CDR2 SFDVKD. The CDR3 reads CATSLPGGYNEQFF. CDR3 DNA: TGTGCCACCAGTCTCCCGGGAGGCTACAATGAGCAGTTCTTC.

The chain is built from TRBV20-1 and TRBJ1-5; 10 bases map to TRBD1. V lost 2 bases and J lost 5; bases outside the gene matches: 6. Germline CDR1 reads DFQATT; CDR2 reads SNEGSKA (reference sequence). The CDR3 spans 15 residues. The CDR3 is CSARPGTGAHQPQHF. DNA for the CDR3: TGCAGTGCTAGACCCGGGACAGGGGCACATCAGCCCCAGCATTTT.

This clonotype has a count of ten or more. Written as DNA, the CDR3 is TGTGCCTCTTCTCACGGACCGGCGCTTACGCAGTATTTT. Protein product: CASSHGPALTQYF. The V gene is TRBV30, the J gene TRBJ2-3; D is unresolved. Trimming took 7 bases from V and 8 from J, leaving 19 bases between them. The germline V gene has CDR1 GTSNPN and CDR2 SVGIG (reference sequence). CDR3 length equals 13 residues.

There are many counts of this clonotype. This sequence joins TRBV2 and TRBJ2-1; 14 nucleotides line up with TRBD2. Germline V lookup: CDR1 SNHLY, CDR2 FYNNEI. The CDR3 spans 16 residues. V lost 3 bases to trimming and J lost 4 bases; unmatched junction nucleotides: 2. This CDR3 is CASSEGLAGEYNEQFF. The CDR3 region has the DNA TGTGCCAGCAGTGAGGGACTAGCGGGAGAGTACAATGAGCAGTTCTTC.

To note about this clonotype: With a much larger clone just one base away, this may be a read error. The chain employs TRBV2 and TRBJ1-1; TRBD1 agrees at 9 bases. This CDR3 contains 15 residues. The germline V gene encodes CDR1 SNHLY and CDR2 FYNNEI. The CDR3 loop is CASSEAFTGQGEALF. CDR3 nucleotide sequence: TGTGCCAGCAGTGAAGCGTTTACGGGACAGGGTGAAGCTCTCTTT.

This clonotype has a count of ten or more. This chain's CDR3 is CASTIPGQGVQETQYF. Written as DNA, the CDR3 is TGTGCCAGCACCATCCCGGGACAGGGGGTTCAAGAGACCCAGTACTTC. The genes are TRBV28 and TRBJ2-5; 11 nucleotides agree with TRBD1. CDR1 and CDR2 (germline): MDHEN, SYDVKM. V was pared by 7 bases and J by 2 bases, with 9 bases of the junction left unmatched. The CDR3 consists of 16 residues.

This clonotype was recorded a few times. The CDR3 coding sequence is TGTGCCTGGAGTCCCACAGGGGGCGCCTTTCATGGCTACACCTTC. This codes for CAWSPTGGAFHGYTF. The chain links TRBV30 to TRBJ1-2, with 9 bases lining up with TRBD1. Germline CDR1 is GTSNPN and CDR2 is SVGIG (reference sequence). This CDR3 region has 15 residues. Losses at the gene ends were 2 bases for V and 6 bases for J; bases not matched to a gene: 10.

Turning to this clonotype: Possible read error: a much larger clone is one base away. The V gene is TRBV28, the J gene TRBJ2-5; a possible D gene is TRBD2 (5 bases). CDR1 is MDHEN, CDR2 SYDVKM, per germline. Between the trimmed V and J ends, which lost 7 bases and 1 base, there was a span of 16 bases. This CDR3 comprises 15 residues. The CDR3 nucleotides are TGTGCCAGCATCCCGGCTAGCCCCATCCAAGAGACCCAGTACTTC. Its translation is CASIPASPIQETQYF.

The sample holds many counts of this clonotype. V is TRBV7-6 and J is TRBJ2-1; TRBD2 might be the D (8 bases). CDR1 is SGHVS, CDR2 FNYEAQ, per germline. This CDR3 region has 15 residues. Trimming took 5 bases from V and 6 from J, leaving 17 bases between them. Here the CDR3 DNA reads TGTGCCAGCAGCCCCGGGAGGGGGCCAGTCAATGAGCAGTTCTTC. Protein sequence: CASSPGRGPVNEQFF.

This clonotype was counted many times. This chain uses TRBV7-3 with TRBJ2-4; the D is unclear. Germline V lookup: CDR1 SGHTA, CDR2 FQGTGA. CDR3 length: 15 residues. V was shortened by 1 base and J by 0 bases, with 7 bases between the two germline ends. As DNA, the CDR3 is TGTGCCAGCAGCTTAAGAAGAGGAGCCAAAAACATTCAGTACTTC. Translating it yields CASSLRRGAKNIQYF.

Many counts were recorded for this clonotype. The chain joins TRBV6-1 to TRBJ1-6; D gene uncertain. CDR1 is MNHNS and CDR2 is SASEGT in the germline V gene. This CDR3 has 15 residues. The V and J ends lost 6 bases and 10 bases respectively, with 19 bases between them. Here the CDR3 DNA reads TGTGCCAGCAGAAAGCCAACATACGAGGACTCACCCCTCCACTTT. It translates to CASRKPTYEDSPLHF.

V usage is TRBV18 and J usage is TRBJ2-2; D is possibly TRBD1 (5 bases). Germline V lookup: CDR1 KGHSH, CDR2 LQKENI. This CDR3 is 16 amino acids long. Trimming stripped 4 bases from V and 0 bases from J, with 12 bases between. CDR3 bases: TGTGCCAGCTCACGACGCATGGACACGAACACCGGGGAGCTGTTTTTT. Translating it yields CASSRRMDTNTGELFF.

This clonotype was observed a handful of times. The rearrangement joins TRBV27 to TRBJ2-1; 12 bases line up with TRBD2. Germline CDR1 reads MNHEY; CDR2 reads SMNVEV (reference sequence). This CDR3 is 17 amino acids long. The V gene end was trimmed by 1 base and the J gene end by 4 bases; junction bases not matched to a gene: 5. This chain's CDR3 is CASSLYRGTSGYNEQFF. CDR3 coding DNA: TGTGCCAGCAGTTTATATCGGGGGACTAGCGGGTACAATGAGCAGTTCTTC.

CDR3 DNA: TGTGCCATCAGTGAAAGTAGCAATCAGCCCCAGCATTTT. Its translation: CAISESSNQPQHF. The rearrangement links TRBV10-3 to TRBJ1-5; D remains unclear. Germline CDR1 is ENHRY and CDR2 is SYGVKD. Trimming stripped 3 bases from V and 0 bases from J, with 3 bases between. This CDR3 is built from 13 residues.

The genes are TRBV11-2 and TRBJ2-1; 7 bases match TRBD2. With V trimmed by 5 bases and J by 4 bases, 14 bases remained unmatched. In germline, CDR1 is SGHAT, CDR2 FQNNGV. The CDR3 is 17 amino acids. CDR3 in amino acids: CASSPPGLGGVYNEQFF. The CDR3 bases are TGTGCCAGCAGCCCCCCCGGACTGGGAGGGGTATACAATGAGCAGTTCTTC.

This clonotype was found a few times. V gene TRBV28 combines with J gene TRBJ2-1; TRBD1 matches 8 bases. Germline V gene lookup returns CDR1 MDHEN and CDR2 SYDVKM. With 4 bases clipped from V and 2 bases from J, the junction kept 10 bases outside the gene matches. This CDR3 has 17 amino acids. The CDR3 bases are TGTGCCAGCAGTTCAACTACGGACAGGGAGACCTACAATGAGCAGTTCTTC. This codes for CASSSTTDRETYNEQFF.

This clonotype was picked up many times. The chain recombines TRBV20-1 with TRBJ2-1, with 8 nucleotides matching TRBD2. This CDR3 is 12 amino acids long. V shed 3 bases and J 9 bases; nucleotides not matched to a gene: 4. Germline V gene data show CDR1 as DFQATT and CDR2 as SNEGSKA (reference sequence). CDR3 protein: CSASPGGGEQFF. The CDR3 region has the DNA TGCAGTGCTAGTCCGGGGGGGGGTGAGCAGTTCTTC.